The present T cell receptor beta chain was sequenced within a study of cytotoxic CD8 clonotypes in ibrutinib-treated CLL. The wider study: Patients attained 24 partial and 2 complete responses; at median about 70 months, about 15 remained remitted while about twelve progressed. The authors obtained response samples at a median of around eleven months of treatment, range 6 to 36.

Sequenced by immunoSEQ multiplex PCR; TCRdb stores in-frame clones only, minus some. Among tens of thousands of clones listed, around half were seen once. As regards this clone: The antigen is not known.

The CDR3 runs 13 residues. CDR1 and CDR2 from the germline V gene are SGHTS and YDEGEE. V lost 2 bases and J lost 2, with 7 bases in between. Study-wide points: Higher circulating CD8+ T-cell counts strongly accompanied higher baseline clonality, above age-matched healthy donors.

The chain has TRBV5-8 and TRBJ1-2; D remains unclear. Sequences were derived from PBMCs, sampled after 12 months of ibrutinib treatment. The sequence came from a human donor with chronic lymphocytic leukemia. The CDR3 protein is CASSLMLNYGYTF. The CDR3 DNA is TGTGCCAGCAGCTTAATGCTAAACTATGGCTACACCTTC.